Listed below are T cell receptor beta chains from one sample, sequenced in a study of a mutant IDH1 vaccine in newly diagnosed glioma. Their specific antigens are unknown. Repertoires were generated with immunoSEQ multiplex PCR, while TCRdb's copy carries only in-frame clones and drops some. The profile shows about 68,000 clones, approximately 81% of them singletons. Material: PBMCs, obtained from a glioma patient whose treatment included an IDH1 peptide vaccine. The receptors derive from a man in his late teens or twenties with glioma. CDR3s include the opening cysteine and the closing phenylalanine or tryptophan. Each record gives: V gene, D gene, J gene, clone size, CDR3 DNA, CDR3 protein. D genes are given only for firm matches. Only some rows state a clone size, as once, few, many or a class for expanded clones.

v_call: TRBV27
d_call: TRBD1
j_call: TRBJ2-7
clone_size: once
cdr3_nt: TGTGCCAGCAGTTTATCCGGACAGGGGGCTTCCTACGAGCAGTACTTC
cdr3_aa: CASSLSGQGASYEQYF

v_call: TRBV13
d_call: NA
j_call: TRBJ2-7
clone_size: NA
cdr3_nt: TGTGCCAGCAGCTTAGGAGTGTGGCCCTACGAGCAGTACTTC
cdr3_aa: CASSLGVWPYEQYF

v_call: TRBV6-1
d_call: NA
j_call: TRBJ2-7
clone_size: NA
cdr3_nt: TGTGCCAGCAGTCACATCTCCTACGAGCAGTACTTC
cdr3_aa: CASSHISYEQYF

v_call: TRBV6-6
d_call: TRBD2
j_call: TRBJ2-7
clone_size: NA
cdr3_nt: TGTGCCAGCAGTGGGAGACTAGCGGGCACCTACGAGCAGTACTTC
cdr3_aa: CASSGRLAGTYEQYF

v_call: TRBV5-6
d_call: TRBD2
j_call: TRBJ2-3
clone_size: NA
cdr3_nt: TGTGCCAGCAGCCTTAACCCTAGCGGACTCACAGATACGCAGTATTTT
cdr3_aa: CASSLNPSGLTDTQYF

v_call: TRBV14
d_call: NA
j_call: TRBJ2-7
clone_size: NA
cdr3_nt: TGTGCCAGCAACCTGGGGGGCTTCTACTACGAGCAGTACTTC
cdr3_aa: CASNLGGFYYEQYF

v_call: TRBV18
d_call: NA
j_call: TRBJ2-7
clone_size: NA
cdr3_nt: TGTGCCAGCTCACCCACGGAATACGAGCAGTACTTC
cdr3_aa: CASSPTEYEQYF

v_call: TRBV13
d_call: TRBD1
j_call: TRBJ2-1
clone_size: NA
cdr3_nt: TGTGCCAGCAGATTAAGACAGGGGAATGAGCAGTTCTTC
cdr3_aa: CASRLRQGNEQFF

v_call: TRBV7-2
d_call: NA
j_call: TRBJ1-3
clone_size: few
cdr3_nt: TGTGCCAGCAGCTTAGAAGGGGTTAGAGGAAACACCATATATTTT
cdr3_aa: CASSLEGVRGNTIYF

v_call: TRBV28
d_call: TRBD1
j_call: TRBJ1-5
clone_size: NA
cdr3_nt: TGTGCCAGCAGTTTAATACAGGGGGCGAATCAGCCCCAGCATTTT
cdr3_aa: CASSLIQGANQPQHF

v_call: TRBV18
d_call: NA
j_call: TRBJ1-2
clone_size: NA
cdr3_nt: TGTGCCAGCTCATTCCAACAGGGTGACTATGGCTACACCTTC
cdr3_aa: CASSFQQGDYGYTF

v_call: TRBV27
d_call: NA
j_call: TRBJ2-7
clone_size: NA
cdr3_nt: TGTGCCAGCAGTTTTAGGCAGGGCCCCTACGAGCAGTACTTC
cdr3_aa: CASSFRQGPYEQYF

v_call: TRBV13
d_call: NA
j_call: TRBJ1-1
clone_size: few
cdr3_nt: TGTGCCAGCAGCTTATGGGGGGTGAACACTGAAGCTTTCTTT
cdr3_aa: CASSLWGVNTEAFF

v_call: TRBV19
d_call: TRBD1
j_call: TRBJ2-6
clone_size: NA
cdr3_nt: TGTGCCTCCCGAGGACAGGAGAGCTCTGGGGCCAACGTCCTGACTTTC
cdr3_aa: CASRGQESSGANVLTF

v_call: TRBV7-2
d_call: TRBD1
j_call: TRBJ2-7
clone_size: NA
cdr3_nt: TGTGCCAGCAGCTTTACCGGGACAGGTCCCAACGAGCAGTACTTC
cdr3_aa: CASSFTGTGPNEQYF

v_call: TRBV5-6
d_call: NA
j_call: TRBJ1-2
clone_size: NA
cdr3_nt: TGTGCCAGCAGCGCCGGCACGTGGAGGCAGCTCGACTATGGCTACACCTTC
cdr3_aa: CASSAGTWRQLDYGYTF

v_call: TRBV29-1
d_call: TRBD2
j_call: TRBJ2-1
clone_size: NA
cdr3_nt: TGCAGCGCTCTCCGGGACTACTACAATGAGCAGTTCTTC
cdr3_aa: CSALRDYYNEQFF

v_call: TRBV19
d_call: NA
j_call: TRBJ1-1
clone_size: NA
cdr3_nt: TGTGCCAGTAGTATTAGCAGGGCGGACCCCACTGAAGCTTTCTTT
cdr3_aa: CASSISRADPTEAFF

v_call: TRBV5-1
d_call: NA
j_call: TRBJ2-7
clone_size: NA
cdr3_nt: TGCGCCAGCAGCTCTTACTACGAGCAGTACTTC
cdr3_aa: CASSSYYEQYF

v_call: TRBV7-6
d_call: NA
j_call: TRBJ1-5
clone_size: NA
cdr3_nt: TGTGCCAGCAGCTTAGAGGACAATCAGCCCCAGCATTTT
cdr3_aa: CASSLEDNQPQHF

v_call: TRBV5-6
d_call: NA
j_call: TRBJ1-2
clone_size: NA
cdr3_nt: TGTGCCAGCAGCTTTGATCCAGGCTATGGCTACACCTTC
cdr3_aa: CASSFDPGYGYTF

v_call: TRBV7-8
d_call: NA
j_call: TRBJ2-3
clone_size: few
cdr3_nt: TGTGCCAGCAGCTTGGAATGGGGGGACACTCCCTCTAGCACAGATACGCAGTATTTT
cdr3_aa: CASSLEWGDTPSSTDTQYF

v_call: TRBV5-1
d_call: TRBD1
j_call: TRBJ1-2
clone_size: NA
cdr3_nt: TGCGCCAGCAGCTTTGCAGGGGGTGGTGGCTACACCTTC
cdr3_aa: CASSFAGGGGYTF

v_call: TRBV7-9
d_call: TRBD2
j_call: TRBJ2-1
clone_size: NA
cdr3_nt: TGTGCCAGCAGCTCCACTAGCGGGGCGCACAATGAGCAGTTCTTC
cdr3_aa: CASSSTSGAHNEQFF

v_call: TRBV5-1
d_call: TRBD2
j_call: TRBJ2-4
clone_size: NA
cdr3_nt: TGCGCCAGCAGCTTGGGCCTAGCGGGGGCCCTAGCCAAAAACATTCAGTACTTC
cdr3_aa: CASSLGLAGALAKNIQYF

v_call: TRBV5-4
d_call: TRBD1
j_call: TRBJ1-1
clone_size: NA
cdr3_nt: TGTGCCAGCAGCCCCGGACAGGGTGGTCGCACTGAAGCTTTCTTT
cdr3_aa: CASSPGQGGRTEAFF

v_call: TRBV28
d_call: NA
j_call: TRBJ1-1
clone_size: few
cdr3_nt: TGTGCCAGCAGTTTGGATCCAACTGAAGCTTTCTTT
cdr3_aa: CASSLDPTEAFF

v_call: TRBV18
d_call: NA
j_call: TRBJ1-2
clone_size: NA
cdr3_nt: TGTGCCAGCTCACAGTCGACAGGAGGTATGGGCTACACCTTC
cdr3_aa: CASSQSTGGMGYTF

v_call: TRBV15
d_call: TRBD2
j_call: TRBJ2-7
clone_size: NA
cdr3_nt: TGTGCCACCAGCAGAGGTCCAACTAGCGGGATTAACTACGAGCAGTACTTC
cdr3_aa: CATSRGPTSGINYEQYF

v_call: TRBV4-2
d_call: TRBD2
j_call: TRBJ2-1
clone_size: NA
cdr3_nt: TGTGCCAGCAGCATTAGCGGGGGGGCGGTCAATGAGCAGTTCTTC
cdr3_aa: CASSISGGAVNEQFF

v_call: TRBV4-2
d_call: NA
j_call: TRBJ1-3
clone_size: NA
cdr3_nt: TGTGCCAGCAGCCAAGAGGACAGTGGGGCGTCTGGAAACACCATATATTTT
cdr3_aa: CASSQEDSGASGNTIYF

v_call: TRBV6-4
d_call: TRBD1
j_call: TRBJ2-2
clone_size: NA
cdr3_nt: TGTGCCAGCATGAAGGACAGGGGACCCACCGGGGAGCTGTTTTTT
cdr3_aa: CASMKDRGPTGELFF

v_call: TRBV2
d_call: NA
j_call: TRBJ2-1
clone_size: once
cdr3_nt: TGTGCCAGCAGTGCGGACAGTTCCTACAATGAGCAGTTCTTC
cdr3_aa: CASSADSSYNEQFF

v_call: TRBV28
d_call: NA
j_call: TRBJ1-3
clone_size: NA
cdr3_nt: TGTGCCAGCAGTTTATGGCAGGAAGGGTCTGGAAACACCATATATTTT
cdr3_aa: CASSLWQEGSGNTIYF

v_call: TRBV11-2
d_call: TRBD2
j_call: TRBJ2-1
clone_size: NA
cdr3_nt: TGTGCCAGCAGCTTAGTGGCTAGCGGTTACAATGAGCAGTTCTTC
cdr3_aa: CASSLVASGYNEQFF

v_call: TRBV7-2
d_call: TRBD1
j_call: TRBJ1-2
clone_size: NA
cdr3_nt: TGTGCCAGCAGCATGGGACAGGCACTCTATGGCTACACCTTC
cdr3_aa: CASSMGQALYGYTF

v_call: TRBV2
d_call: TRBD2
j_call: TRBJ2-6
clone_size: NA
cdr3_nt: TGTGCCAGCAGTGGGGGACTAGCTACTGGGGCCAACGTCCTGACTTTC
cdr3_aa: CASSGGLATGANVLTF

v_call: TRBV4-3
d_call: TRBD1
j_call: TRBJ1-6
clone_size: NA
cdr3_nt: TGCGCCAGCAGCCAAGATTATAGGCCGGGACAGGGGTTTTATAATTCACCCCTCCACTTT
cdr3_aa: CASSQDYRPGQGFYNSPLHF

v_call: TRBV29-1
d_call: NA
j_call: TRBJ2-5
clone_size: NA
cdr3_nt: TGCAGCGTCCGAGACCGTGGGGGTTTCGAGACCCAGTACTTC
cdr3_aa: CSVRDRGGFETQYF

v_call: TRBV13
d_call: NA
j_call: TRBJ1-1
clone_size: NA
cdr3_nt: TGTGCCAGCAGCTCCCCCCGAAAAGCTTTCTTT
cdr3_aa: CASSSPRKAFF

v_call: TRBV19
d_call: TRBD2
j_call: TRBJ2-1
clone_size: NA
cdr3_nt: TGTGCCAGTAAGTCGGCGAGACTAGCGGGCAATGAGCAGTTCTTC
cdr3_aa: CASKSARLAGNEQFF

v_call: TRBV4-3
d_call: NA
j_call: TRBJ1-1
clone_size: NA
cdr3_nt: TGCGCCAGCAGCCAGGGGGCGTACGGCACTGAAGCTTTCTTT
cdr3_aa: CASSQGAYGTEAFF

v_call: TRBV6-5
d_call: NA
j_call: TRBJ2-5
clone_size: NA
cdr3_nt: TGTGCCAGCAGTACCGCGGGACTCCTTACGAATCTGGACTTC
cdr3_aa: CASSTAGLLTNLDF

v_call: TRBV19
d_call: TRBD2
j_call: TRBJ2-7
clone_size: NA
cdr3_nt: TGTGCCAGTCGTTTTACGGGCGGGAGCTACGAGCAGTACTTC
cdr3_aa: CASRFTGGSYEQYF

v_call: TRBV6-1
d_call: NA
j_call: TRBJ1-1
clone_size: NA
cdr3_nt: TGTGCCAGCAGTGTCTATCAGGGAGTGAACACTGAAGCTTTCTTT
cdr3_aa: CASSVYQGVNTEAFF

v_call: TRBV7-9
d_call: TRBD2
j_call: TRBJ2-5
clone_size: NA
cdr3_nt: TGTGCCAGCAGCTTACGGGACTACCCCCAAGAGACCCAGTACTTC
cdr3_aa: CASSLRDYPQETQYF